Each of the 30 T cell receptor beta chains below was sequenced from the same sample in a study of cytomegalovirus exposure and HLA in healthy donors. Amplification used 60 Vbeta primers and 13 Jbeta primers. The data were produced by immunoSEQ multiplex PCR, yet TCRdb's version contains in-frame clones alone and is incomplete. The sample holds approximately 150,000 clones, 77% seen once. The sample comprised PBMCs. These receptors came from a female donor in good health and CMV-seronegative.

This clone was detected a few times. The rearrangement uses TRBV9 and TRBJ1-1; no firm D call. The CDR3 loop spans 14 amino acids. The germline CDR1 and CDR2 sequences are SGDLS and YYNGEE. V was pared by 0 bases and J by 3 bases, with 9 bases between. Here the CDR3 DNA reads TGTGCCAGCAGCGTAGCCCGGGTGGACACTGAAGCTTTCTTT. The encoded protein is CASSVARVDTEAFF.

The chain joins TRBV4-1 to TRBJ2-2; 10 bases agree with TRBD2. This CDR3 comprises 22 residues. CDR1 MGHRA and CDR2 YSYEKL come from the germline V gene. V gave up 2 bases and J gave up 2 bases; unmatched junction bases: 20. The CDR3 reads CASSQRRSRSGGAIFNTGELFF. The CDR3 region has the DNA TGCGCCAGCAGCCAACGAAGAAGTAGAAGCGGGGGGGCGATTTTTAACACCGGGGAGCTGTTTTTT.

The chain employs TRBV27 and TRBJ2-1, with TRBD2 matching 7 bases. Trimming removed 0 bases from V and 3 bases from J; junction bases left unmatched: 20. Germline V gene sequence: CDR1 MNHEY, CDR2 SMNVEV (reference sequence). The CDR3 length is 21 residues. Here the CDR3 reads CASSLSPHVSRGDPIYNEQFF. In nucleotides, the CDR3 is TGTGCCAGCAGTTTATCGCCGCACGTTAGTCGGGGGGATCCTATCTACAATGAGCAGTTCTTC.

The chain joins TRBV7-8 to TRBJ2-2, with D uncertain. V shed 4 bases and J shed 1 base, with 4 bases lying between them. Germline CDR1 is SGHVS and CDR2 is FQNEAQ. The CDR3 loop spans 13 amino acids. CDR3 DNA: TGTGCCAGCAGCTCAGGGAACACCGGGGAGCTGTTTTTT. Its protein product is CASSSGNTGELFF.

The CDR3 DNA is TGTGCTAGTGGTCGGACAGACTTAGAAGCTTTCTTT. It is translated as CASGRTDLEAFF. The chain uses TRBV12-5 and TRBJ1-1; weak D call: TRBD1 (6 bases). This CDR3 has 12 residues. V was pared by 5 bases and J by 8 bases, with 12 bases between. From germline, CDR1 is LGHNT and CDR2 FRNRAP.

The genes are TRBV7-9 and TRBJ2-3, with D tentatively TRBD1 (5 bases). V lost 5 bases and J 3 bases, leaving 15 bases between the germline ends. CDR3 length equals 15 residues. Germline CDR1 SEHNR, CDR2 FQNEAQ (reference sequence). This CDR3 is CASSGRKQGTDTQYF. CDR3 in DNA: TGTGCCAGCAGCGGTAGAAAGCAGGGAACAGATACGCAGTATTTT.

The table lists this clone with a count of one. The V call is TRBV28, the J call TRBJ2-7, with 10 bases aligning to TRBD1. Germline V gene sequence: CDR1 MDHEN, CDR2 SYDVKM. Trimming took 10 bases from V and 2 from J; bases not matched to a gene: 8. CDR3 size: 14 residues. CDR3 residues: CATTSGQGPYEQYF. CDR3 in DNA: TGTGCCACTACGTCGGGACAGGGGCCCTACGAGCAGTACTTC.

The chain couples TRBV7-3 to TRBJ2-1, with D perhaps matching TRBD2 (5 bases). Germline CDR1 and CDR2: SGHTA and FQGTGA. This CDR3 is built from 14 residues. Trimming removed 4 bases from V and 9 bases from J, with 16 bases in between. The chain's CDR3 is CASSSSGGRGEQFF. The CDR3 region has the DNA TGTGCCAGCAGCTCCTCGGGCGGGCGTGGTGAGCAGTTCTTC.

The chain carries TRBV28 and TRBJ2-7, with 7 bases identical to TRBD2. CDR3 length equals 13 residues. V gave up 2 bases and J gave up 12 bases; unmatched junction bases: 10. CDR1 MDHEN and CDR2 SYDVKM come from the germline V gene. The CDR3 spells CASSLNGGMGPYF. The CDR3, as DNA: TGTGCCAGCAGTTTAAACGGGGGGATGGGGCCGTACTTC. Drawing the rest from reference TRBV28 and TRBJ2-7, the complete variable domain is DVKVTQSSRYLVKRTGEKVFLECVQDMDHENMFWYRQDPGLGLRLIYFSYDVKMKEKGDIPEGYSVSREKKERFSLILESASTNQTSMYLCASSLNGGMGPYFGPGTRLTVT.

The sample holds one count of this clone. The V and J genes are TRBV29-1 and TRBJ2-3, with D unclear. This CDR3 has 15 amino acids. Germline assignment: CDR1 SQVTM and CDR2 ANQGSEA. The V end lost 7 bases, the J end lost 0 bases, and 17 bases lay between the germline ends. CDR3 in DNA: TGCAGCGCCAGCGAAGAGCCGGAGAGCACAGATACGCAGTATTTT. Translation gives CSASEEPESTDTQYF.

This chain uses TRBV4-2 with TRBJ1-6, with D unclear. V lost 0 bases, J lost 0 bases, and 9 bases lay in between. CDR3 length equals 17 residues. Germline assignment: CDR1 LGHNA and CDR2 YNFKEQ. Here the CDR3 DNA reads TGTGCCAGCAGCCAAGATCCCACTAGCTCCTATAATTCACCCCTCCACTTT. This translates into CASSQDPTSSYNSPLHF.

The chain recombines TRBV19 with TRBJ1-2, with 8 positions matching TRBD1. CDR3 length equals 12 residues. V lost 7 bases and J lost 4; bases outside the gene matches: 2. The germline V gene encodes CDR1 LNHDA and CDR2 SQIVND (reference sequence). CDR3 DNA sequence: TGTGCCAGTACAGGGGGCATCTATGGCTACACCTTC. Translated: CASTGGIYGYTF.

In nucleotides, the CDR3 is TGTGCCAGCAGCCGACAGGGACCCAGGGGGGGCTACACCTTC. The encoded protein is CASSRQGPRGGYTF. The genes are TRBV6-5 and TRBJ1-2; 7 bases fit TRBD1. Germline V gene lookup returns CDR1 MNHEY and CDR2 SVGAGI. Unmatched junction bases numbered 12, after V lost 6 bases and J lost 8 bases. This CDR3 is built from 14 residues.

This chain links TRBV7-8 with TRBJ2-1, with TRBD1 identical over 9 bases. The CDR3 consists of 15 residues. The V and J ends lost 8 bases and 6 bases, in that order; junction bases with no gene match: 11. Germline loops: CDR1 SGHVS, CDR2 FQNEAQ. The CDR3 nucleotides read TGTGCCAGCTCCCGGAGGGACAGGGTAGGCAATGAGCAGTTCTTC. Amino acid sequence: CASSRRDRVGNEQFF.

The V call is TRBV7-9, the J call TRBJ1-2, with 9 positions matching TRBD1. Losses at the gene ends were 4 bases for V and 3 bases for J; bases not matched to a gene: 9. CDR3 size: 16 residues. Germline V gene data show CDR1 as SEHNR and CDR2 as FQNEAQ (reference sequence). The CDR3 protein is CASSSIRRDRDYGYTF. CDR3 in DNA: TGTGCCAGCAGCTCTATTAGAAGGGACAGGGACTATGGCTACACCTTC.

This chain uses TRBV18 with TRBJ1-3; a weak D match, TRBD1 (5 bases). Trimming took off 8 bases at V and 0 bases at J, with 11 bases between the two ends. The CDR3 is 14 amino acids. Per the germline V gene, CDR1 is KGHSH and CDR2 is LQKENI. The chain's CDR3 is CASEEGNSGNTIYF. Here the CDR3 DNA reads TGTGCCAGCGAGGAGGGGAACTCTGGAAACACCATATATTTT.

The chain uses TRBV2 and TRBJ2-1; 10 bases are a match to TRBD1. In germline, CDR1 is SNHLY, CDR2 FYNNEI. CDR3 size: 16 residues. The V and J ends lost 2 bases and 12 bases, in that order; junction bases with no gene match: 13. The CDR3: CASSERGGQGFLVQFF. CDR3 coding DNA: TGTGCCAGCAGTGAAAGAGGGGGACAGGGGTTTTTGGTGCAGTTCTTC.

The chain couples TRBV21-1 to TRBJ1-1. TRBV21-1 is given as a pseudogene. This CDR3 comprises 17 residues. CDR3 loop: CASSKRGGFLSPGSAFF. DNA for the CDR3: TGTGCCAGCAGCAAAAGGGGAGGGTTTCTTTCCCCCGGTTCGGCTTTCTTT.

This clone was counted a few times. This sequence joins TRBV6-5 and TRBJ1-1, with D perhaps matching TRBD1 (6 bases). Trimming removed 2 bases from V and 7 bases from J, with 11 bases in between. Germline-derived CDR1 and CDR2 are MNHEY and SVGAGI. There are 13 residues in the CDR3. The CDR3 protein is CASSYVARGEAFF. The CDR3 DNA is TGTGCCAGCAGTTACGTGGCCAGGGGTGAAGCTTTCTTT.

This chain uses TRBV4-1 with TRBJ2-3; 8 nucleotides agree with TRBD2. Germline V gene sequence: CDR1 MGHRA, CDR2 YSYEKL. The length of the CDR3 is 16 residues. V shed 0 bases, J shed 2 bases, and the junction held 4 bases outside the gene matches. The DNA for the CDR3 is TGCGCCAGCAGCCAAGAAGGGACTAGGGACACAGATACGCAGTATTTT. It is translated as CASSQEGTRDTDTQYF.

This clone has just a few counts. CDR3 in amino acids: CASSLDRQGADEQYF. The DNA for the CDR3 is TGTGCCAGCTCACTCGATAGACAGGGGGCGGACGAGCAGTACTTC. The chain carries TRBV18 and TRBJ2-7; 10 bases map to TRBD1. CDR1 and CDR2 (germline): KGHSH, LQKENI. The V and J ends lost 4 bases and 5 bases, in that order; junction bases with no gene match: 8. The CDR3 spans 15 residues.

The genes are TRBV27 and TRBJ2-7; D might be TRBD1 (5 bases). The V and J ends lost 5 bases and 0 bases respectively, with 11 bases between them. The CDR3 sequence is 14 residues long. Looked up from germline, CDR1 is MNHEY and CDR2 is SMNVEV (reference sequence). CDR3 in amino acids: CASSLWTSSYEQYF. In nucleotides, the CDR3 is TGTGCCAGCAGTCTATGGACAAGCTCCTACGAGCAGTACTTC.

V and J are TRBV6-6 and TRBJ2-3; no firm D call. The CDR3 totals 12 residues. V was pared by 2 bases and J by 8 bases, with 8 bases between. Germline V lookup: CDR1 MNHNY, CDR2 SVGAGI (reference sequence). The CDR3: CASSYEDGTQYF. CDR3 nucleotide sequence: TGTGCCAGCAGTTACGAGGATGGTACGCAGTATTTT.

The chain couples TRBV6-1 to TRBJ2-3; 7 nucleotides line up with TRBD2. CDR1 and CDR2 from the germline V gene are MNHNS and SASEGT. J was trimmed by 6 bases and V by 0 bases; bases with no gene match: 18. This CDR3 spans 19 amino acids. DNA for the CDR3: TGTGCCAGCAGTGAAGCCTCCATAGCGACTAGCCTTTATCGGGATACGCAGTATTTT. Amino acid sequence: CASSEASIATSLYRDTQYF.

This rearrangement joins TRBV29-1 to TRBJ2-1; weak D call: TRBD2 (6 bases). From germline, CDR1 is SQVTM and CDR2 ANQGSEA. This CDR3 is built from 16 residues. The V end lost 2 bases, the J end lost 9 bases, and 23 bases lay between the germline ends. The CDR3 nucleotides read TGCAGCGTTGAAAAGCGGGCAGGGTCGACGTCGAGTGAGCAGTTCTTC. It codes for CSVEKRAGSTSSEQFF.

The chain has TRBV6-1 and TRBJ1-1, with D perhaps TRBD1 (5 bases). V was pared by 2 bases and J by 6 bases, with 16 bases between. This CDR3 comprises 15 residues. Germline V gene data show CDR1 as MNHNS and CDR2 as SASEGT. CDR3 residues: CASSEFKGLYAEAFF. The CDR3 region has the DNA TGTGCCAGCAGTGAATTCAAGGGGCTTTACGCTGAAGCTTTCTTT.

V and J are TRBV7-9 and TRBJ1-1; D is ambiguous. CDR3 size: 13 residues. Germline V CDR1 and CDR2: SEHNR, FQNEAQ (reference sequence). The V end was cut by 2 bases, the J end by 10 bases, with 14 bases between. The CDR3 sequence is CASSLMGRERAFF. In nucleotides, the CDR3 is TGTGCCAGCAGCTTAATGGGGAGGGAGCGAGCTTTCTTT. Combining the CDR3 with reference TRBV7-9 and TRBJ1-1 gives the whole variable domain DTGVSQNPRHKITKRGQNVTFRCDPISEHNRLYWYRQTLGQGPEFLTYFQNEAQLEKSRLLSDRFSAERPKGSFSTLEIQRTEQGDSAMYLCASSLMGRERAFFGQGTRLTVV.

This clone was seen a few times. V usage is TRBV30 and J usage is TRBJ1-5; TRBD1 aligns across 11 bases. This CDR3 comprises 15 residues. Losses at the gene ends were 2 bases for V and 6 bases for J; bases not matched to a gene: 6. Germline V gene data show CDR1 as GTSNPN and CDR2 as SVGIG (reference sequence). Here the CDR3 reads CAWSRTGGSFQPQHF. In DNA form, the CDR3 reads TGTGCCTGGAGTCGGACAGGGGGCAGCTTTCAGCCCCAGCATTTT.

This clone was seen only a few times. The CDR3 DNA sequence: TGCGCCAGCAGCCAGTCACCGGGACTAGCGGGAAGGGAGCAGTACTTC. Encoded protein: CASSQSPGLAGREQYF. The chain joins TRBV4-1 to TRBJ2-7; 13 positions match TRBD2. In germline, CDR1 is MGHRA, CDR2 YSYEKL. There are 16 residues in the CDR3. The junction had 9 bases not matched to a gene; V was cut back by 3 bases and J by 7 bases.

The rearrangement joins TRBV2 to TRBJ1-4; TRBD1 might be the D (6 bases). The germline gives CDR1 SNHLY, CDR2 FYNNEI. V gave up 8 bases and J gave up 6 bases, with 13 bases separating them. This CDR3 has 13 residues. The CDR3 nucleotides are TGTGCCAGCTCCCGGGACACCGATGAAAAACTGTTTTTT. As protein: CASSRDTDEKLFF.